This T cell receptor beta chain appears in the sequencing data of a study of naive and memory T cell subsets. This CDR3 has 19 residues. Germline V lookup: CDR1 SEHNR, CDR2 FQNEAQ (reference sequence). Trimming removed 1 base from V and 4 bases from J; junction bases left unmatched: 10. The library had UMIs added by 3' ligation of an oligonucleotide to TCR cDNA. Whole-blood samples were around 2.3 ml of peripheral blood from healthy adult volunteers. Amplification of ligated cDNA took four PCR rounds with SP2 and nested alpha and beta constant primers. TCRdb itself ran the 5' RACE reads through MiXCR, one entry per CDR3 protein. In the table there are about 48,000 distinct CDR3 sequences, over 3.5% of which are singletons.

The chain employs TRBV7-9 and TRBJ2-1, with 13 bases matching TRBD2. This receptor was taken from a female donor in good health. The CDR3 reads CASSLELAGGPRAYNEQFF. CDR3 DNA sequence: TGTGCCAGCAGCTTAGAACTAGCGGGAGGGCCGAGGGCTTACAATGAGCAGTTCTTC.